The 26 T cell receptor beta chains in this list originate from one sample, sequenced in a study of blood T cell repertoires in COVID-19. This table comes from immunoSEQ multiplex PCR, and its TCRdb copy is limited to in-frame clones, with some not included. This table has about 250,000 clones, about 86% appearing once. The sample consisted of peripheral blood. The receptors stem from a man of 80 years or more with acute or convalescent COVID-19.

The rearrangement joins TRBV3-1 (or the pseudogene TRBV3-2) to TRBJ1-3; the D is unclear. Germline V lookup: CDR1 LGHDT, CDR2 YNNKEL (reference sequence). The V gene lost 1 base and the J gene lost 0 bases, with 7 bases spanning the gap. CDR3 size: 15 residues. CDR3 loop: CASSQGQNSGNTIYF. CDR3 in DNA: TGTGCCAGCAGCCAAGGGCAGAACTCTGGAAACACCATATATTTT.

This rearrangement joins TRBV18 to TRBJ2-7, with 7 bases that match TRBD1. The CDR3 has 15 residues. With 0 bases clipped from V and 2 bases from J, the junction kept 4 bases outside the gene matches. Germline assignment: CDR1 KGHSH and CDR2 LQKENI. The CDR3 spells CASSPPSGTAYEQYF. The CDR3 DNA follows: TGTGCCAGCTCACCACCCTCTGGGACAGCCTACGAGCAGTACTTC. Using reference TRBV18 and TRBJ2-7 for the parts outside the CDR3, the full variable domain is NAGVMQNPRHLVRRRGQEARLRCSPMKGHSHVYWYRQLPEEGLKFMVYLQKENIIDESGMPKERFSAEFPKEGPSILRIQQVVRGDSAAYFCASSPPSGTAYEQYFGPGTRLTVT.

This sequence joins TRBV5-3 and TRBJ2-7; 7 positions match TRBD1. TRBV5-3 is an ORF, with its function uncertain. V lost 1 base, J lost 4 bases, and 11 bases stayed unmatched. The CDR3 is 16 residues long. The chain's CDR3 is CARSLHKGTAPYEQYF. DNA of the CDR3: TGTGCCAGAAGCTTGCATAAAGGGACAGCCCCGTACGAGCAGTACTTC.

This rearrangement joins TRBV28 to TRBJ2-2; the D gene is possibly TRBD1 (6 bases). This CDR3 spans 15 amino acids. The V gene lost 6 bases and the J gene lost 9 bases, with 20 bases spanning the gap. Germline loops: CDR1 MDHEN, CDR2 SYDVKM. The CDR3 bases are TGTGCCAGCAGGAGAGGGGACATGGGTCCGAGGGAGCTGTTTTTT. It encodes CASRRGDMGPRELFF.

This rearrangement joins TRBV6-5 to TRBJ2-2; TRBD2 matches 11 bases. The CDR3 contains 15 residues. Trimming took 6 bases from V and 7 from J; bases not matched to a gene: 7. Looked up from germline, CDR1 is MNHEY and CDR2 is SVGAGI. In DNA form, the CDR3 reads TGTGCCAGCAGGGTAGCGGGGGGGCATAACGGGGAGCTGTTTTTT. Protein product: CASRVAGGHNGELFF.

The gene calls are TRBV19 and TRBJ1-5, with TRBD1 matching over 8 bases. Germline values: CDR1 LNHDA, CDR2 SQIVND (reference sequence). The CDR3 has 14 residues. Trimming cost V 7 bases and J 4 bases; bases outside gene matches: 6. CDR3 region: CASTGYRGNQPQHF. The CDR3 DNA reads TGTGCCAGTACCGGATACAGGGGGAATCAGCCCCAGCATTTT.

The CDR3 is CASRNGQGPYEQYF. The CDR3 coding sequence is TGTGCCAGCAGGAACGGACAGGGCCCCTACGAGCAGTACTTC. The rearrangement uses TRBV6-6 and TRBJ2-7; TRBD1 matches at 8 bases. Germline assignment: CDR1 MNHNY and CDR2 SVGAGI (reference sequence). Trimming removed 6 bases from V and 2 bases from J; junction bases left unmatched: 6. The CDR3 consists of 14 residues.

The V gene is TRBV11-2, the J gene TRBJ1-1; maybe TRBD1 (6 bases). The CDR3 spans 16 residues. In germline, CDR1 is SGHAT, CDR2 FQNNGV. Deletions cut 1 base from V and 5 bases from J, with 17 bases between. Written as DNA, the CDR3 is TGTGCCAGCAGCTTAGTGGGGGGGACATTAAATACTGAAGCTTTCTTT. As protein: CASSLVGGTLNTEAFF.

This sequence joins TRBV13 and TRBJ1-1; TRBD1 agrees at 7 bases. V lost 5 bases to trimming and J lost 5 bases; unmatched junction nucleotides: 5. This CDR3 spans 13 amino acids. The V gene's germline CDR1 is PRHDT and CDR2 FYEKMQ (reference sequence). This chain's CDR3 is CASSRQGLTEAFF. The CDR3 bases are TGTGCCAGCAGCCGACAGGGTTTGACTGAAGCTTTCTTT.

V gene TRBV25-1 combines with J gene TRBJ2-5; 7 nucleotides agree with TRBD2. Trimming cost V 0 bases and J 5 bases; bases outside gene matches: 9. This CDR3 region has 16 residues. Germline assignment: CDR1 MGHDK and CDR2 SYGVNS. The CDR3 nucleotides are TGTGCCAGCAGTGAATATAAGGCCAACGGGGGGGAGACCCAGTACTTC. This codes for CASSEYKANGGETQYF.

This rearrangement joins TRBV24-1 to TRBJ1-2; TRBD1 aligns across 9 bases. The CDR3 has 18 amino acids. Germline CDR1 is KGHDR and CDR2 is SFDVKD. With V trimmed by 0 bases and J by 8 bases, 15 bases remained unmatched. The CDR3 region is CATSDLSHPRDRVEGYTF. The CDR3, as DNA: TGTGCCACCAGTGATTTGTCCCACCCCCGGGACAGGGTGGAGGGCTACACCTTC.

This clone has a single count. The chain recombines TRBV29-1 with TRBJ1-1, with a possible D match to TRBD1 (5 bases). V lost 3 bases, J lost 2 bases, and 10 bases lay in between. The V gene's germline CDR1 is SQVTM and CDR2 ANQGSEA. The CDR3 length is 13 residues. The CDR3 protein is CSVDVGGNTEAFF. The CDR3 nucleotides read TGCAGCGTTGATGTGGGGGGTAACACTGAAGCTTTCTTT.

Details on this clone: The sample holds other DNA sequences that translate to the same CDR3. V usage is TRBV28 and J usage is TRBJ2-7, with a weak D call TRBD2 (5 bases). CDR3 length: 13 amino acids. Germline V gene lookup returns CDR1 MDHEN and CDR2 SYDVKM. With 6 bases removed from V and 2 bases from J, the gap between germline ends came to 11 bases. The CDR3 DNA reads TGTGCCAGCAGAACTAGTGGGACCTACGAGCAGTACTTC. It translates to CASRTSGTYEQYF. The whole variable domain, remainder taken from reference TRBV28 and TRBJ2-7, is DVKVTQSSRYLVKRTGEKVFLECVQDMDHENMFWYRQDPGLGLRLIYFSYDVKMKEKGDIPEGYSVSREKKERFSLILESASTNQTSMYLCASRTSGTYEQYFGPGTRLTVT.

The CDR3 DNA is TGCGCCAGCAGCTTGCAGGGTTTTGCGTCCTACAATGAGCAGTTCTTC. Residues: CASSLQGFASYNEQFF. The chain links TRBV5-1 to TRBJ2-1; perhaps TRBD1 as D (5 bases). Germline CDR1 and CDR2: SGHRS and YFSETQ. Trimming removed 1 base at V and 1 base at J, with 12 bases between. The CDR3 has 16 residues.

This rearrangement joins TRBV19 to TRBJ1-4; D is ambiguous. The CDR3 has 14 amino acids. The V gene lost 3 bases and the J gene lost 5 bases, with 10 bases spanning the gap. The germline V gene encodes CDR1 LNHDA and CDR2 SQIVND (reference sequence). The chain's CDR3 is CASSMAGSNEKLFF. DNA for the CDR3: TGTGCCAGTAGTATGGCAGGATCGAATGAAAAACTGTTTTTT.

The genes are TRBV5-1 and TRBJ2-2; D gene unclear. With 0 bases removed from V and 1 base from J, the gap between germline ends came to 10 bases. CDR3 length: 16 amino acids. Germline V CDR1 and CDR2: SGHRS, YFSETQ. The CDR3 region is CASSLVKAGNTGELFF. For the CDR3, the DNA is TGCGCCAGCAGCTTGGTAAAGGCAGGGAACACCGGGGAGCTGTTTTTT.

In this sample, this clone turned up once. The V gene is TRBV29-1, the J gene TRBJ2-5; D remains ambiguous. Germline lookup yields CDR1 SQVTM and CDR2 ANQGSEA. This CDR3 has 13 residues. V lost 4 bases, J lost 1 base, and 10 bases lay in between. The CDR3 DNA reads as TGCAGCGTTGGAATAAACGGCCAAGAGACCCAGTACTTC. Protein: CSVGINGQETQYF. Drawing the rest from reference TRBV29-1 and TRBJ2-5, the complete variable domain is SAVISQKPSRDICQRGTSLTIQCQVDSQVTMMFWYRQQPGQSLTLIATANQGSEATYESGFVIDKFPISRPNLTFSTLTVSNMSPEDSSIYLCSVGINGQETQYFGPGTRLLVL.

The chain joins TRBV18 to TRBJ1-1; D might be TRBD1 (5 bases). V dropped 1 base and J dropped 0 bases, with 9 bases sitting between them. The germline gives CDR1 KGHSH, CDR2 LQKENI. This CDR3 spans 15 amino acids. CDR3 bases: TGTGCCAGCTCACCACGTGGGGCCATGAACACTGAAGCTTTCTTT. It codes for CASSPRGAMNTEAFF. The complete variable domain, with remaining parts taken from reference TRBV18 and TRBJ1-1, reads NAGVMQNPRHLVRRRGQEARLRCSPMKGHSHVYWYRQLPEEGLKFMVYLQKENIIDESGMPKERFSAEFPKEGPSILRIQQVVRGDSAAYFCASSPRGAMNTEAFFGQGTRLTVV.

This chain's CDR3 is CASSLNMNTEAFF. CDR3 nucleotides: TGTGCCAGCAGTTTAAACATGAACACTGAAGCTTTCTTT. The chain carries TRBV5-6 and TRBJ1-1; no definite D call. The germline V and J ends were trimmed by 5 bases and 0 bases, with 8 bases remaining between them. Germline CDR1 SGHDT, CDR2 YYEEEE. CDR3 length equals 13 residues.

V usage is TRBV7-2 and J usage is TRBJ2-7; 13 nucleotides line up with TRBD2. The CDR3 extends over 14 amino acids. Trimming took 4 bases from V and 4 from J; bases not matched to a gene: 1. Germline CDR1 and CDR2: SGHTA and FQGNSA. The CDR3 protein is CASSSTSGRYEQYF. The CDR3, as DNA: TGTGCCAGCAGCTCGACTAGCGGGAGGTACGAGCAGTACTTC.

This rearrangement joins TRBV7-2 to TRBJ2-3; 8 bases fit TRBD2. Germline values: CDR1 SGHTA, CDR2 FQGNSA. This CDR3 region has 18 residues. V trimming: 4 bases; J trimming: 1 base; junction bases outside the gene matches: 13. For the CDR3, the DNA is TGTGCCAGCAGCTCCAATCGACTAGCGAACAGCGGCACAGATACGCAGTATTTT. Protein product: CASSSNRLANSGTDTQYF.

A note on this clone: Different DNA sequences within this sample yield the same CDR3. V usage is TRBV7-2 and J usage is TRBJ1-1; 9 bases are a match to TRBD1. The CDR3 contains 13 residues. Germline V gene lookup returns CDR1 SGHTA and CDR2 FQGNSA. The junction had 0 bases not matched to a gene; V was cut back by 3 bases and J by 4 bases. CDR3 in amino acids: CASSLTGGTEAFF. CDR3 sequence (DNA): TGTGCCAGCAGCTTGACAGGGGGCACTGAAGCTTTCTTT.

The rearrangement joins TRBV7-3 to TRBJ2-6, with 7 bases aligning to TRBD2. V shed 4 bases and J 2 bases; nucleotides not matched to a gene: 8. The germline gives CDR1 SGHTA, CDR2 FQGTGA. This CDR3 contains 17 residues. The CDR3 loop is CASSSPPGGAGANVLTF. CDR3 nucleotide sequence: TGTGCCAGCAGCTCGCCCCCTGGGGGGGCTGGGGCCAACGTCCTGACTTTC.

The rearrangement links TRBV5-1 to TRBJ1-2; D possibly corresponds to TRBD1 (6 bases). CDR3 length equals 15 residues. Trimming removed 4 bases from V and 5 bases from J, with 18 bases in between. CDR1 is SGHRS, CDR2 YFSETQ, per germline. CDR3 region: CASSPDSLLGYGYTF. CDR3 sequence (DNA): TGCGCCAGCAGCCCGGACAGTTTGTTGGGGTATGGCTACACCTTC.

V usage is TRBV18 and J usage is TRBJ2-5; maybe TRBD2 (6 bases). The V end lost 6 bases, the J end lost 9 bases, and 20 bases lay between the germline ends. The germline gives CDR1 KGHSH, CDR2 LQKENI. There are 14 residues in the CDR3. CDR3 amino acids: CASSPAGSSWAQYF. The DNA for the CDR3 is TGTGCCAGCTCTCCTGCGGGATCCTCCTGGGCCCAGTACTTC.

In this sample, this clone turned up once. The chain recombines TRBV2 with TRBJ2-7, with 7 bases aligning to TRBD1. The CDR3 is made up of 13 amino acids. V trimming: 5 bases; J trimming: 1 base; junction bases outside the gene matches: 2. CDR1 is SNHLY, CDR2 FYNNEI, per germline. The CDR3 sequence: CASSSGGSYEQYF. CDR3 DNA sequence: TGTGCCAGCAGTTCAGGGGGTTCCTACGAGCAGTACTTC.